This T cell receptor beta chain was observed in a study of shared clonotypes between healthy human individuals. About the research overall: The donor group consisted of two women and a few men, aged 18 to 49.

This clone was found once. Assay used: immunoSEQ multiplex PCR; TCRdb lists only in-frame clones, some missing. The sample shows around 2.5 million clones, 90% to 95% of them seen only once. Per germline, CDR1 MNHEY and CDR2 SMNVEV (reference sequence). CDR3 length: 14 amino acids. With V trimmed by 5 bases and J by 10 bases, 12 bases remained unmatched. The J gene is TRBJ2-5, the V gene TRBV27; 8 bases align to TRBD2. The sample comprised naive CD4+ T cells from PBMCs. Subset in this sample: CD45RA+ positively selected. The clonotype was recovered from a man aged 18 to 29 in good health. Some clones in this sample may be carry-over from other donors' samples. The CDR3 sequence: CASSPLAGRGNQYF. CDR3 bases: TGTGCCAGCAGTCCATTAGCGGGACGGGGGAACCAGTACTTC.